Listed below are T cell receptor beta chains from one sample, sequenced in a study of cytomegalovirus exposure and HLA in healthy donors. Method: immunoSEQ multiplex PCR; TCRdb's copy keeps in-frame clones and lacks some. The sample table sets out 90,000 to 130,000 clones. Sequencing was carried out using PBMCs. These receptors were obtained from a man aged 40-49 years in good health and CMV-seropositive. Both conserved end residues are part of each CDR3. Fields, in order: V gene, CDR3 protein.

V: TRBV30
CDR3: CACPGGGSSDTQYF

V: TRBV5-4
CDR3: CASSPQGPSTDTQYF

V: TRBV7-6
CDR3: CASSFNGLGLAGSGVYNEQFF

V: TRBV7-2
CDR3: CASSLGDTWRDGYTF

V: TRBV7-8
CDR3: CASSFTDPGLVYEQYF

V: TRBV4-2
CDR3: CASSQLQGDYEQYF

V: TRBV5-1
CDR3: CASSFWTGNEQYF

V: TRBV6-1
CDR3: CASSEQRVTGELFF

V: TRBV6-6
CDR3: CASSFRGNYGYTF

V: TRBV5-1
CDR3: CASSSSTTGTYEQYF

V: TRBV28
CDR3: CASSWSGSNQPQHF

V: TRBV5-1
CDR3: CASSLGTYNEQFF

V: TRBV7-2
CDR3: CASSLRWGVAEAFF

V: TRBV29-1
CDR3: CSVIFGQFYEQYF

V: TRBV6-1
CDR3: CASSEEAGGSYEQYF

V: TRBV15
CDR3: CATTGGMSNEQFF